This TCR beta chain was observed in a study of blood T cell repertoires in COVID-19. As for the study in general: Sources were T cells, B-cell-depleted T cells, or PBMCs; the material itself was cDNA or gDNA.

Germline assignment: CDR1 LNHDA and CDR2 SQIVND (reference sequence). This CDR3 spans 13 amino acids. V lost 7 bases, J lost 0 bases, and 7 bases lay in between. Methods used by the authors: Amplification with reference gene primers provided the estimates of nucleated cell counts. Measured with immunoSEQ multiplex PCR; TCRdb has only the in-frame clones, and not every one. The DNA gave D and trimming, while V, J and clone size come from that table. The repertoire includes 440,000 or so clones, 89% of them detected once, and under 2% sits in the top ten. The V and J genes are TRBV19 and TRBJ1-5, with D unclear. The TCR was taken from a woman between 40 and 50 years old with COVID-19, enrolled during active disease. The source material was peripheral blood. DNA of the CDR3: TGTGCCAGTACCATCGGTAGCAATCAGCCCCAGCATTTT. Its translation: CASTIGSNQPQHF.